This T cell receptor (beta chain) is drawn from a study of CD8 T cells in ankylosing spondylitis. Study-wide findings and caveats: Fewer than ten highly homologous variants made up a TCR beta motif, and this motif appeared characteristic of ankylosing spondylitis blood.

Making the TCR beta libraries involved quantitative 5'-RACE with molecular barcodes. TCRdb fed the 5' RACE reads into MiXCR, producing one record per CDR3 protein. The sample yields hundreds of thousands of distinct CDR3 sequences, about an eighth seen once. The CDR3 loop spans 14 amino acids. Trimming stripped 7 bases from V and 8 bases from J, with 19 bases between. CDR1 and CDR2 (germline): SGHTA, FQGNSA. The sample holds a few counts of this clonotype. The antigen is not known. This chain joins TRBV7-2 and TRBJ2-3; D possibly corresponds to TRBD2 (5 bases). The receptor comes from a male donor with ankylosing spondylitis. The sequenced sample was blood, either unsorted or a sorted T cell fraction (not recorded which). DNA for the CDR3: TGTGCCAGCACCCTCGGCCGGGGTCCGCTTACGCAGTATTTT. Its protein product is CASTLGRGPLTQYF.